One sample yielded the 31 T cell receptor beta chains listed below, sequenced in a study of CD8+CD57+ T cells in acquired aplastic anemia. Selection for sequencing was limited to patients who had shown CD8+CD57+ cell expansion by flow cytometry. Investigators profiled TCR beta VDJ and CDR3 from genomic DNA template. TCRdb passed the reads through MiXCR, listing each CDR3 protein once. The sample consists of approximately 130,000 distinct CDR3 sequences, about two fifths of them appearing once. Specimen: sorted CD4+, CD8+, or CD8+CD57+ T cells (not recorded which) from PBMCs. The receptors stem from a human donor with aplastic anemia.

The chain carries TRBV12-3 or TRBV12-4 and TRBJ2-5; 7 positions match TRBD1. Unmatched junction bases numbered 13, after V lost 5 bases and J lost 7 bases. CDR3 length: 15 residues. CDR3 nucleotide sequence: TGTGCCAGCAGTCTCACACAGGGGTTTGAGGGGACCCAGTACTTC. It codes for CASSLTQGFEGTQYF.

At least ten counts were recorded for this clonotype. V gene TRBV20-1 combines with J gene TRBJ2-1, with D unclear. V lost 2 bases and J lost 9, with 14 bases in between. CDR3 length equals 13 residues. Germline V gives CDR1 DFQATT, CDR2 SNEGSKA (reference sequence). In DNA form, the CDR3 reads TGCAGTGCTAGACTCGGTCATTCCCCTGAGCAGTTCTTC. This sequence encodes CSARLGHSPEQFF.

This clonotype was counted ten times or more. V gene TRBV6-1 combines with J gene TRBJ1-5; possible D gene TRBD1, 5 bases. Germline CDR1 is MNHNS and CDR2 is SASEGT. V was cut by 4 bases and J by 1 base, with 11 bases left in between. This CDR3 has 15 residues. The CDR3 DNA sequence: TGTGCCAGCAGTGGGGGCCGTTGGAGCAATCAGCCCCAGCATTTT. Protein sequence: CASSGGRWSNQPQHF.

This clonotype was detected many times. The chain joins TRBV11-2 to TRBJ2-7, with D tentatively TRBD2 (5 bases). The V gene's germline CDR1 is SGHAT and CDR2 FQNNGV. There are 12 residues in the CDR3. V dropped 10 bases and J dropped 5 bases, with 15 bases sitting between them. The CDR3 loop reads CAIYGLRDEQYV. CDR3 DNA sequence: TGTGCCATCTATGGACTCCGGGACGAGCAGTACGTC.

The chain links TRBV29-1 to TRBJ2-7, with TRBD2 as a possible D gene (5 bases). Trimming pared 7 bases from V and 3 bases from J, leaving 25 bases between. Germline V gene lookup returns CDR1 SQVTM and CDR2 ANQGSEA. The CDR3 loop spans 16 amino acids. CDR3 sequence: CSGHMNTGELFYEQYF. CDR3 bases: TGCAGCGGTCACATGAACACCGGGGAGCTGTTCTACGAGCAGTACTTC.

The V call is TRBV6-1, the J call TRBJ1-2; D is perhaps TRBD1 (5 bases). CDR1 is MNHNS and CDR2 is SASEGT in the germline V gene. The CDR3 contains 14 residues. V lost 3 bases and J 5 bases, leaving 13 bases between the germline ends. The CDR3 nucleotides are TGTGCCAGCAGTGAGTCTTGGGGCTTTTATGGCTACACCTTC. The encoded protein is CASSESWGFYGYTF.

In this sample, this clonotype turned up many times. This chain links TRBV2 with TRBJ2-3, with D perhaps being TRBD1 or TRBD2 (7 bases each). Germline V CDR1 and CDR2: SNHLY, FYNNEI. The CDR3 runs 12 residues. V lost 7 bases to trimming and J lost 8 bases, with 13 bases between them. CDR3 coding DNA: TGTGCCAGCAAAAGGGAGGGGGCTACGCAGTATTTT. This encodes CASKREGATQYF.

The table lists this clonotype with a count of one. CDR3 sequence (DNA): TGCAGCGTTGAATGGACAGGGTACGAGCAGTACTTC. It translates to CSVEWTGYEQYF. The chain has TRBV29-1 and TRBJ2-7; 8 positions agree with TRBD1. Trimming removed 2 bases from V and 4 bases from J; junction bases left unmatched: 1. The germline V gene has CDR1 SQVTM and CDR2 ANQGSEA. The CDR3 has 12 amino acids.

Points on this clonotype: This could be a read error, since a much larger clone is one nucleotide away. CDR3 protein: CASKERQASYEQYV. The CDR3 coding sequence is TGTGCCAGCAAAGAACGACAGGCATCGTACGAGCAGTACGTC. The chain links TRBV5-8 to TRBJ2-7; the D gene is possibly TRBD1 (6 bases). The CDR3 covers 14 residues. Germline CDR1 SGHTS, CDR2 YDEGEE. With 6 bases removed from V and 4 bases from J, the gap between germline ends came to 17 bases.

This clonotype was detected many times. The chain joins TRBV5-4 to TRBJ1-1, with a weak D call TRBD1 (5 bases). V was shortened by 3 bases and J by 4 bases, with 13 bases between the two germline ends. The CDR3 length is 14 residues. Germline values: CDR1 SGHNT, CDR2 YYREEE (reference sequence). CDR3 bases: TGTGCCAGCAGCTCCCAGGGAAGGACCACTGAAGCTTTCTTT. It codes for CASSSQGRTTEAFF.

At least ten counts were recorded for this clonotype. V gene TRBV10-3 combines with J gene TRBJ2-7, with 7 bases fitting TRBD1. V was pared by 10 bases and J by 0 bases, with 18 bases of the junction left unmatched. The germline V gene has CDR1 ENHRY and CDR2 SYGVKD. CDR3 length equals 17 residues. CDR3 residues: CATWRPGQGQSSYEQYF. The DNA for the CDR3 is TGTGCCACCTGGCGACCCGGGCAGGGACAGAGCTCCTACGAGCAGTACTTC.

This clonotype has at least ten counts. V gene TRBV19 combines with J gene TRBJ1-2; no definite D call. V lost 2 bases to trimming and J lost 5 bases, with 6 bases between them. Germline V CDR1 and CDR2: LNHDA, SQIVND (reference sequence). The CDR3 sequence is 12 residues long. The CDR3 sequence: CASSIPGYGYTF. As DNA, the CDR3 is TGTGCCAGTAGTATACCGGGATATGGCTACACCTTC.

This clonotype was counted at least ten times. The rearrangement uses TRBV6-2 or TRBV6-3 and TRBJ1-6, with D tentatively TRBD1 (5 bases). Per the germline V gene, CDR1 is MNHEY and CDR2 is SVGEGT. The CDR3 is 12 amino acids. V was pared by 4 bases and J by 12 bases, with 10 bases between. The DNA of the CDR3 is TGTGCCAGCAGTTTGAGGGGTTTACCCCTCCACTTT. Encoded protein: CASSLRGLPLHF.

The CDR3 protein is CASRPSDKETQYF. The CDR3 DNA reads TGTGCCAGCAGACCCTCGGACAAGGAGACCCAGTACTTC. V is TRBV12-3 or TRBV12-4 and J is TRBJ2-1; a possible D gene is TRBD1 (5 bases). The end of the DNA fits TRBJ2-5 better, so the J call may be wrong. This CDR3 region has 13 residues.

Turning to this clonotype: A much larger clone is a single base away; this may be a read error. V usage is TRBV7-8 and J usage is TRBJ1-1; D is ambiguous. CDR3 length: 15 residues. The germline V and J ends were trimmed by 3 bases and 5 bases, with 16 bases remaining between them. Germline CDR1 SGHVS, CDR2 FQNEAQ. CDR3 DNA: TGTGCCAGCAGCTTGGACGTGGAGGGAGGGACTGAAGCTTTCTTT. It is translated as CASSLDVEGGTEAFF.

Ten or more counts support this clonotype. The chain employs TRBV25-1 and TRBJ2-5; 9 bases are a match to TRBD1. The length of the CDR3 is 15 residues. Germline V gene sequence: CDR1 MGHDK, CDR2 SYGVNS. The V and J ends lost 4 bases and 4 bases, in that order; junction bases with no gene match: 7. CDR3 coding DNA: TGTGCCAGCAGTGGAGACAGGGGGTGGATAGAGACCCAGTACTTC. Encoded protein: CASSGDRGWIETQYF.

This clonotype was counted many times. The rearrangement uses TRBV20-1 and TRBJ1-4; D is undetermined. The CDR3 has 15 amino acids. V lost 3 bases and J lost 0, with 11 bases in between. The V gene's germline CDR1 is DFQATT and CDR2 SNEGSKA (reference sequence). The DNA for the CDR3 is TGCAGTGCTAGGCCCTCACTCGCAACTAATGAAAAACTGTTTTTT. Protein sequence: CSARPSLATNEKLFF.

Comments on this clonotype: A much larger clone sits a single nucleotide away, making a read error possible. V and J are TRBV10-3 and TRBJ2-7; a possible D gene is TRBD2 (6 bases). Germline V lookup: CDR1 ENHRY, CDR2 SYGVKD. Trimming removed 10 bases from V and 2 bases from J, with 27 bases in between. The CDR3 has 17 amino acids. In DNA, the CDR3 is TGTGCCACATCGCGGGCAACAATTTCAGGGAGGCCCTACGAGCAGTACTTC. It specifies CATSRATISGRPYEQYF.

In this sample, this clonotype turned up many times. The chain carries TRBV2 and TRBJ2-7, with D hard to call. This CDR3 region has 13 residues. Trimming pared 4 bases from V and 4 bases from J, leaving 11 bases between. Germline values: CDR1 SNHLY, CDR2 FYNNEI. The CDR3 sequence is CASSGNLFYEQYF. The CDR3 DNA is TGTGCCAGCAGTGGAAACTTATTTTACGAGCAGTACTTC.

The CDR3, as DNA: TGTGCCAGCAGTTACCCCGTTACAGGCATGAACACCGGGGAGCTGTTTTTT. Translated: CASSYPVTGMNTGELFF. This chain connects TRBV6-2 or TRBV6-3 to TRBJ2-2; perhaps TRBD1 as D (5 bases). CDR1 MNHEY and CDR2 SVGEGT come from the germline V gene. This CDR3 spans 17 amino acids. Trimming shortened V by 2 bases and J by 1 base, and 14 bases separated the two germline ends.

The table lists this clonotype with a few counts. One base away lies a much larger clone, so this may be a sequencing read error. The rearrangement links TRBV19 to TRBJ2-7; D gene uncertain. The germline V gene has CDR1 LNHDA and CDR2 SQIVND (reference sequence). V lost 11 bases, J lost 4 bases, and 21 bases lay in between. The CDR3 totals 14 residues. CDR3 amino acids: CAASPGISFYEQYF. DNA for the CDR3: TGTGCCGCCTCTCCAGGCATATCTTTTTACGAGCAGTACTTC. The full variable domain, in which reference TRBV19 and TRBJ2-7 provide the parts outside the CDR3, is DGGITQSPKYLFRKEGQNVTLSCEQNLNHDAMYWYRQDPGQGLRLIYYSQIVNDFQKGDIAEGYSVSREKKESFPLTVTSAQKNPTAFYLCAASPGISFYEQYFGPGTRLTVT.

This clonotype was recorded many times. The V call is TRBV20-1, the J call TRBJ1-1; the D gene is possibly TRBD1 (5 bases). The CDR3 loop spans 13 amino acids. The germline V gene has CDR1 DFQATT and CDR2 SNEGSKA (reference sequence). V was shortened by 1 base and J by 4 bases, with 10 bases between the two germline ends. The CDR3 loop reads CSARGRGVTEAFF. In DNA, the CDR3 is TGCAGTGCTAGAGGTCGGGGGGTCACTGAAGCTTTCTTT.

For the CDR3, the DNA is TGTGCCACCAGATCGGACAGGGACACTGAAGCTTTCTTT. It codes for CATRSDRDTEAFF. This chain connects TRBV24-1 to TRBJ1-1; TRBD1 agrees at 8 bases. The V and J ends lost 7 bases and 3 bases, in that order; junction bases with no gene match: 3. The germline CDR1 and CDR2 sequences are KGHDR and SFDVKD. The CDR3 consists of 13 residues.

This clonotype has a count of ten or more. This chain joins TRBV20-1 and TRBJ1-2; 9 nucleotides match TRBD1. Germline V gene data show CDR1 as DFQATT and CDR2 as SNEGSKA (reference sequence). The CDR3 runs 14 residues. V lost 0 bases, J lost 7 bases, and 6 bases stayed unmatched. The CDR3 bases are TGCAGTGCTAGAGATAACAGGGGGCCTGGTGGCTACACCTTC. Translation gives CSARDNRGPGGYTF.

This clonotype has a count of ten or more. For the CDR3, the DNA is TGTGCCAGCAGCCATAATTCACCCCTCCACTTT. Translation gives CASSHNSPLHF. The chain uses TRBV3-1 and TRBJ1-6; D ambiguous. Germline V gene sequence: CDR1 LGHDT, CDR2 YNNKEL (reference sequence). The CDR3 runs 11 residues. V was trimmed by 3 bases and J by 6 bases, leaving 0 bases between them. Complete variable domain (other parts from reference TRBV3-1 and TRBJ1-6): DTAVSQTPKYLVTQMGNDKSIKCEQNLGHDTMYWYKQDSKKFLKIMFSYNNKELIINETVPNRFSPKSPDKAHLNLHINSLELGDSAVYFCASSHNSPLHFGNGTRLTVT.

The rearrangement links TRBV7-2 to TRBJ1-1; 7 bases align to TRBD1. Unmatched junction bases numbered 7, after V lost 1 base and J lost 2 bases. The CDR3 covers 16 residues. Germline V gives CDR1 SGHTA, CDR2 FQGNSA. The CDR3 DNA sequence: TGTGCCAGCAGCTTAGGAGAGGGGGCCTTAAACACTGAAGCTTTCTTT. Translated: CASSLGEGALNTEAFF.

This chain links TRBV29-1 with TRBJ1-6; possibly TRBD1 for D (5 bases). The V gene lost 3 bases and the J gene lost 7 bases, with 10 bases spanning the gap. Germline CDR1 SQVTM, CDR2 ANQGSEA. The CDR3 has 13 residues. This chain's CDR3 is CSVEVTANSPLHF. CDR3 nucleotide sequence: TGCAGCGTTGAGGTGACAGCAAATTCACCCCTCCACTTT. Full variable domain (missing parts from reference TRBV29-1 and TRBJ1-6): SAVISQKPSRDICQRGTSLTIQCQVDSQVTMMFWYRQQPGQSLTLIATANQGSEATYESGFVIDKFPISRPNLTFSTLTVSNMSPEDSSIYLCSVEVTANSPLHFGNGTRLTVT.

With regard to this clonotype: This may stem from a read error, because a much larger clone lies one nucleotide away. The chain uses TRBV5-6 and TRBJ1-3; D remains ambiguous. The CDR3 has 15 residues. From germline, CDR1 is SGHDT and CDR2 YYEEEE. DNA of the CDR3: TGTGCCAGCAGCTTCGGTCACCTCTCTGGAAACACCGTATATTTT. This translates into CASSFGHLSGNTVYF.

The chain recombines TRBV18 with TRBJ1-5; a possible D gene is TRBD1 (5 bases). The CDR3 loop spans 14 amino acids. V lost 6 bases and J lost 7, with 16 bases in between. Germline loops: CDR1 KGHSH, CDR2 LQKENI. The CDR3 region is CASSLTGRDQPQHF. DNA of the CDR3: TGTGCCAGCTCTTTAACCGGAAGGGACCAGCCCCAGCATTTT.

This clonotype was detected ten times or more. The rearrangement uses TRBV6-1 and TRBJ1-2; TRBD1 aligns across 7 bases. Germline V gene sequence: CDR1 MNHNS, CDR2 SASEGT. The CDR3 covers 13 residues. The V segment lost 4 bases and the J segment 8 bases; nucleotides outside the gene matches: 7. CDR3 sequence reads: CASSANRGGGYTF. DNA for the CDR3: TGTGCCAGCAGTGCAAACAGGGGAGGGGGCTACACCTTC.

Worth noting for this clonotype: A much larger clone lies a single base off, so this may be a read error. The V call is TRBV6-1, the J call TRBJ1-4, with D tentatively TRBD1 (6 bases). CDR3 length equals 14 residues. The V gene's germline CDR1 is MNHNS and CDR2 SASEGT. The CDR3 coding sequence is TGTGCCAGCAGACCGACAGGTACTCGAGAAAAACTGTCTTTT. Translation: CASRPTGTREKLSF.